This entry features one T cell receptor (beta chain) sequence. Its antigen remains unidentified. The data derive from a study of graft-versus-host responses after intestinal transplantation. Across the whole study: Transplants were multivisceral, liver-intestinal, or isolated intestinal. Anti-thymocyte globulin served as induction for all recipients, who then took tacrolimus and steroids for approximately three years.

Produced via immunoSEQ multiplex PCR; TCRdb's table is partial and in-frame only. The sample contains around 99,000 clones, just over 90% of which appear only once. CDR1 LGHNT and CDR2 FRNRAP come from the germline V gene. This CDR3 spans 15 amino acids. V lost 1 base, J lost 0 bases, and 8 bases lay in between. General observations from the study: An association linked early post-transplant HvG declines with peak circulating GvH clone levels.

The chain has TRBV12-5 and TRBJ2-3; D is ambiguous. This TCR derives from a human donor who received an intestinal transplant. The material sequenced was unstimulated CD8+ T cells sorted from spleen or lymph node cells, taken before intestinal transplant. The CDR3 DNA reads TGTGCTAGTGGTTTGGGAACGACTAGCACAGATACGCAGTATTTT. It yields the protein CASGLGTTSTDTQYF.